The 5 T cell receptor beta chains listed next were all sequenced from one sample in a study of blood T cells in healthy people across ages. With a J-beta primer mix and a sample-barcoded 5' primer, a second PCR ran about 7 to 11 cycles. Via MiXCR, TCRdb re-called the 5' RACE reads, giving one row per CDR3 protein. Among roughly 2 million distinct CDR3 sequences listed, about 49% were seen once. Sequences were obtained from blood. The receptors stem from a woman in her thirties or forties in good health.

Only a few counts were recorded for this clonotype. The genes are TRBV10-3 and TRBJ1-2; 9 bases line up with TRBD1. This CDR3 contains 14 residues. V shed 1 base and J 8 bases; nucleotides not matched to a gene: 5. The germline V gene has CDR1 ENHRY and CDR2 SYGVKD. The CDR3: CAISELGQGQGYTF. DNA for the CDR3: TGTGCCATCAGTGAGTTAGGACAGGGGCAAGGCTACACCTTC.

The chain uses TRBV27 and TRBJ1-6; D ambiguous. In germline, CDR1 is MNHEY, CDR2 SMNVEV (reference sequence). The length of the CDR3 is 12 residues. Trimming took off 6 bases at V and 7 bases at J, with 7 bases between the two ends. CDR3 DNA: TGTGCCAGCAGGCTGGACAATTCACCCCTCCACTTT. Its protein product is CASRLDNSPLHF.

This clonotype was seen a handful of times. The chain uses TRBV7-2 and TRBJ2-6, with TRBD1 matching 8 bases. With V trimmed by 8 bases and J by 2 bases, 2 bases remained unmatched. The CDR3 totals 14 residues. Per germline, CDR1 SGHTA and CDR2 FQGNSA. For the CDR3, the DNA is TGTGCCAGCGGGGGACAGGCTGGGGCCAACGTCCTGACTTTC. Its translation: CASGGQAGANVLTF.

The chain joins TRBV4-3 to TRBJ1-2, with 8 bases that match TRBD1. Germline CDR1 reads LGHNA; CDR2 reads YSLEER. V shed 1 base and J 7 bases; nucleotides not matched to a gene: 8. The CDR3 has 15 residues. The CDR3 DNA reads as TGCGCCAGCAGCCAAGCCCGGACAGGGATTTTTGGCTACACCTTC. It codes for CASSQARTGIFGYTF.

Only a few counts were recorded for this clonotype. The V call is TRBV24-1, the J call TRBJ2-5; D remains ambiguous. Germline V gene data show CDR1 as KGHDR and CDR2 as SFDVKD. The germline V and J ends were trimmed by 4 bases and 3 bases, with 11 bases remaining between them. This CDR3 has 14 residues. In DNA form, the CDR3 reads TGTGCCACCAGTGACAGTGACTGGGAAGAGACCCAGTACTTC. It translates to CATSDSDWEETQYF.